These T cell receptor beta chains were read from a single sample in a study of T-cell reconstitution after alpha-beta-depleted transplantation in children. TCRdb fed the PCR reads into MiXCR, producing one record per CDR3 protein. The sample records a few hundred thousand distinct CDR3 sequences, under 20% being singletons. The sequencing here drew on PBMCs, mostly from graft donor cells, taken 360 days after TCRalphabeta/CD19-depleted stem cell transplant. These receptors were collected from a boy in the first two years of life who had a stem cell transplant for Wiskott-Aldrich syndrome, so the T cells may come from the graft donor. CDR3s include the opening cysteine and the closing phenylalanine or tryptophan. Size values are once, few and many counts, or a class for expanded clones, and some rows have none.

size,V,CDR3
NA,TRBV21-1,CASSKAGGTDHFVNTGELFF
few,TRBV5-1,CASSLRGLSYGYTF
few,TRBV6-1,CASSSLGGFPGELFF
NA,TRBV3-1,CASSLRRGVTSPLHF
NA,TRBV7-9,CASSLASGTAGELFF
NA,TRBV29-1,CSYRGPYEQYF
many,TRBV7-9,CASSHDRIVFGNEQFF
few,TRBV7-9,CASSLEGVAAEAFF
NA,TRBV29-1,CSVEGREGLYNEQFF
NA,TRBV24-1,CATSDRVAGGYYNEQFF
few,TRBV6-1,CASSRDTYYEQYF
NA,TRBV20-1,CSARGQSQETQYF
NA,TRBV9,CASSAYFLGELFF
many,TRBV6-2/TRBV6-3,CASRVGGTGELFF
few,TRBV12-3/TRBV12-4,CASSFFPFTDTQYF
few,TRBV12-3/TRBV12-4,CASSLIGQPYEQYF
NA,TRBV10-3,CAISESTSGTTPQETQYF
many,TRBV25-1,CASSDRPTRRSTDTQYF
few,TRBV6-1,CASSTPDRVTWADTQYF
NA,TRBV15,CATSDGRADYEQYF
few,TRBV7-2,CASSLGQAWNIQYF
few,TRBV20-1,CSARRGIAKNIQYF
many,TRBV12-3/TRBV12-4,CASSFFQGTDTQYF
few,TRBV20-1,CSTPRGTAISYEQYF
NA,TRBV5-1,CASRDFKNIQYF
few,TRBV18,CASSLGVGDLQYF
NA,TRBV7-6,CASSPRGGGPDTQYF
few,TRBV4-3,CASSQKERAGGWTDTQYF
NA,TRBV7-6,CASSLVAPRSGNTIYF
NA,TRBV28,CASSPYERLYEQYF
NA,TRBV4-3,CASSPLREKTSATVTTQYF